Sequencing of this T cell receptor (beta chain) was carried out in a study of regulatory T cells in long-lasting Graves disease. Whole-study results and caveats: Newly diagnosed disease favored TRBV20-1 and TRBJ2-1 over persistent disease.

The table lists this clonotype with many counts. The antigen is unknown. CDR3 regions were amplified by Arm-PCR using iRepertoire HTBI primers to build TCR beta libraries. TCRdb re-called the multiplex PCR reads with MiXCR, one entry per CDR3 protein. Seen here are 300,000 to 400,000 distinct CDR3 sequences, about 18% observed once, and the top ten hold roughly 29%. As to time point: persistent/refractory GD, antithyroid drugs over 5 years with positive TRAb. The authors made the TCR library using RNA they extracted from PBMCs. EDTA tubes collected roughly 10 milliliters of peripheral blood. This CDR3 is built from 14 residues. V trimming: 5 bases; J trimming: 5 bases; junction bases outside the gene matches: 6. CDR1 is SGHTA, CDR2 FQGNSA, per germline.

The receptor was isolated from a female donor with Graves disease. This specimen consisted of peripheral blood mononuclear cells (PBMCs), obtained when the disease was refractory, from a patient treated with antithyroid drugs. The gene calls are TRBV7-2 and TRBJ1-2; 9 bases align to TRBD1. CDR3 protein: CASSPNGQGYGYTF. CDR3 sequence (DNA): TGTGCCAGCAGCCCGAACGGACAGGGGTATGGCTACACCTTC. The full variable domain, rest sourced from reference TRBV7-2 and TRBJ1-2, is GAGVSQSPSNKVTEKGKDVELRCDPISGHTALYWYRQSLGQGLEFLIYFQGNSAPDKSGLPSDRFSAERTGGSVSTLTIQRTQQEDSAVYLCASSPNGQGYGYTFGSGTRLTVV.